This T cell receptor (beta chain) derives from a study of human T cells and chemical hapten exposure. Study-level information: The use of 2% DPC on about 2 cm by about 2 cm of upper inner arm skin constituted sensitization.

The study, taken as a whole, reports: Counts of TCRs expanded at PT1 correlated positively with patch test score.

TCRdb reprocessed the RACE reads with MiXCR, giving one entry per CDR3 protein. The data contain about 270,000 distinct CDR3 sequences, almost 8% of them seen just once; the ten biggest clones take up 1.2%. Indicated time point: pre-sensitization, week 0. Treatment meaning: therapeutic diphenylcyclopropenone sensitization with weekly scalp DPC. This clonotype has at least ten counts. Its target is not known. The CDR3 is made up of 18 amino acids. The ends lost 0 bases at V and 1 base at J; junction bases unmatched: 10. Germline CDR1 and CDR2: MGHRA and YSYEKL. This sequence joins TRBV4-1 and TRBJ1-1, with 8 nucleotides matching TRBD1. The sequencing here drew on whole blood, taken in connection with sensitization to the hapten diphenylcyclopropenone (DPC). This sequence originates from a man younger than 30 with alopecia areata. Some clones in this sample may be carry-over from other donors' samples. CDR3 bases: TGCGCCAGCAGCCAAGAGACGACAGGGGCATACCCGAACACTGAAGCTTTCTTT. It yields the protein CASSQETTGAYPNTEAFF.